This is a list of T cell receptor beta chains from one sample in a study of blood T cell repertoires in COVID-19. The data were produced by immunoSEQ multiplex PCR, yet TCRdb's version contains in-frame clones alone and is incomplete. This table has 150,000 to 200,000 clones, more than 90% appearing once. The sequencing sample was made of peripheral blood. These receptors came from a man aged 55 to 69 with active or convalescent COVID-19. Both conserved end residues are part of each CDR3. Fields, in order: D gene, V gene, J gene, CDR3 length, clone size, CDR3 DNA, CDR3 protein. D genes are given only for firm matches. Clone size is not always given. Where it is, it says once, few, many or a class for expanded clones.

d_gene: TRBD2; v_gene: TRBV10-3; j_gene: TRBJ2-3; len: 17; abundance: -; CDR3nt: TGTGCCATCAGTGACCCGAGGGGAGGACTAGCTCCGGGTACGCAGTATTTT; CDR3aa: CAISDPRGGLAPGTQYF
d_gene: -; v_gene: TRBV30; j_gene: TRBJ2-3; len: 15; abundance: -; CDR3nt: TGTGCCTGGAGTTTACAGTCAACTAGCACAGATACGCAGTATTTT; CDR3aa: CAWSLQSTSTDTQYF
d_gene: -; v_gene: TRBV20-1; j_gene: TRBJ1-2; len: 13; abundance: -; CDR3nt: TGCAGTGCTAGTCTCCAGGAATGGAATGGCTACACCTTC; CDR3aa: CSASLQEWNGYTF
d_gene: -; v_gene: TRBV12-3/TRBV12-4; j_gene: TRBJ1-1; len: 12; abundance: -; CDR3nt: TGTGCCAGCAGTTTAAGAGGCCTTGAAGCTTTCTTT; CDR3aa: CASSLRGLEAFF
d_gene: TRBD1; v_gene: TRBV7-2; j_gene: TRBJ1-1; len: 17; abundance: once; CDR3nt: TGTGCCAGCAGCTTAGAGGTAGACAGGGGGCCCAACACTGAAGCTTTCTTT; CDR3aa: CASSLEVDRGPNTEAFF
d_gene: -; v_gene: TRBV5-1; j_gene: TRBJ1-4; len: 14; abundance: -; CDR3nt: TGCGCCAGCAGACTAGAGGGTTTTTATGAAAAACTGTTTTTT; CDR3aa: CASRLEGFYEKLFF
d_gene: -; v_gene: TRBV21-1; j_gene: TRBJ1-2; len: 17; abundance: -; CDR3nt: TGTGCCAGCAGCAAAGGGTTGCAGGTCCTCGCTAACTATGGCTACACCTTC; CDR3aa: CASSKGLQVLANYGYTF
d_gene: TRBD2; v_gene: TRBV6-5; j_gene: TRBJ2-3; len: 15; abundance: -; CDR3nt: TGTGCCAGCAGACCCGGACTAGCTAGCACAGATACGCAGTATTTT; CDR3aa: CASRPGLASTDTQYF
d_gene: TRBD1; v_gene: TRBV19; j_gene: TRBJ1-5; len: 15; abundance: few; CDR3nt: TGTGCCAGTAGTACGGGACAGGGTGACAATCAGCCCCAGCATTTT; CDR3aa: CASSTGQGDNQPQHF
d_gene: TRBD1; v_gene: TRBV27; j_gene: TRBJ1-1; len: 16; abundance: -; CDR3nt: TGTGCCAGCTGCCGGACAGGCCTAATGAGGAACACTGAAGCTTTCTTT; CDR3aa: CASCRTGLMRNTEAFF
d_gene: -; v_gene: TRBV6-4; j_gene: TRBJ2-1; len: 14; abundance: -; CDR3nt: TGTGCCAGCAGTGAGCACAGTAAAGGGGATGAGCAGTTCTTC; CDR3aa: CASSEHSKGDEQFF
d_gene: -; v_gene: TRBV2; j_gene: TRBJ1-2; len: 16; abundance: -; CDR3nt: TGTGCCAGCACCCCACCCCCGGGACTGCATAACTATGGCTACACCTTC; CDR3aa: CASTPPPGLHNYGYTF
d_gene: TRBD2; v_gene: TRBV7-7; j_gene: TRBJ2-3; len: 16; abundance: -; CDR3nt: TGTGCCAGCAGCTTCGCCGCGGGCGGGGGAGGAGATACGCAGTATTTT; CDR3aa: CASSFAAGGGGDTQYF
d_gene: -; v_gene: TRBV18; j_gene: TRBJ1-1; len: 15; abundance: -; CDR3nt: TGTGCCAGCTCACCTTCCCCGGTCATGAACACTGAAGCTTTCTTT; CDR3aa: CASSPSPVMNTEAFF
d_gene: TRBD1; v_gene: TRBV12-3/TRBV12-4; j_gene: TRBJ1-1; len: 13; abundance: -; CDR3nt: TGTGCCAGCAGCGGGACAGCGAACACTGAAGCTTTCTTT; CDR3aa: CASSGTANTEAFF
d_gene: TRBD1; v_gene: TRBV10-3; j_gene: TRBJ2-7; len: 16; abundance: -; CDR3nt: TGTGCCATCAGTGAGTCGGTCAGGGGGACCTCCTACGAGCAGTACTTC; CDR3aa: CAISESVRGTSYEQYF
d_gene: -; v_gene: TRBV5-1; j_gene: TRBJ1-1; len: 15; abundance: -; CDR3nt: TGCGCCAGCAGCTTGTGGGCAGGGCTTAACACTGAAGCTTTCTTT; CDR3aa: CASSLWAGLNTEAFF
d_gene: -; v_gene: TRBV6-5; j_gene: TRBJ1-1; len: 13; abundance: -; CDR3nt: TGTGCCAGCAGTTTACAGGTGAACACTGAAGCTTTCTTT; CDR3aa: CASSLQVNTEAFF
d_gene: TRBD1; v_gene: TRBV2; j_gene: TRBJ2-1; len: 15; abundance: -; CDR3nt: TGTGCCAGCAGTGGCAGGGACAGGGGAGGGGAGGAGCAGTTCTTC; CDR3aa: CASSGRDRGGEEQFF
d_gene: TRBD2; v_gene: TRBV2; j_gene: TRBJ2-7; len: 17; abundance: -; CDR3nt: TGTGCCAGCAGTTCCGGGACTAGCGGGAGGCAAGGATACGAGCAGTACTTC; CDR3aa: CASSSGTSGRQGYEQYF
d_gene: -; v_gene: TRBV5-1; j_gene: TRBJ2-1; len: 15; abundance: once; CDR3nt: TGCGCCAGCAGCTTGGGCACCAGAGGGATGGATGAGCAGTTCTTC; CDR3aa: CASSLGTRGMDEQFF
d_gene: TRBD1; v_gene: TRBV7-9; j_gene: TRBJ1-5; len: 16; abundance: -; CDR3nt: TGTGCCAGCAGCTGGACAGGGGCTGTTGGCAATCAGCCCCAGCATTTT; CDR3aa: CASSWTGAVGNQPQHF
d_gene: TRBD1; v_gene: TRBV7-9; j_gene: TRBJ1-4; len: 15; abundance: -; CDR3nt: TGTGCCAGCAGCTTAGACAGGGGAATAGGTGAAAAACTGTTTTTT; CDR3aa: CASSLDRGIGEKLFF
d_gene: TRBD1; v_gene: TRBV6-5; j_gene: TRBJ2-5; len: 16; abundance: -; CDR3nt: TGTGCCAGCAGTTACCGTTTTCCGGGACAGGGAGGGACCCAGTACTTC; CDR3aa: CASSYRFPGQGGTQYF
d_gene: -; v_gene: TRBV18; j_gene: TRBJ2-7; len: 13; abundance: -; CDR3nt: TGTGCCAGCTCACCGAGACAGGACGGCGAGCAGTACTTC; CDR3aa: CASSPRQDGEQYF
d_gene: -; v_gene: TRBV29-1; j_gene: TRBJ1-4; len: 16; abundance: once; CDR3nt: TGCAGCGTGCCCACATCCTCAGGGTCAGGAGGGGAAAAACTGTTTTTT; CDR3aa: CSVPTSSGSGGEKLFF
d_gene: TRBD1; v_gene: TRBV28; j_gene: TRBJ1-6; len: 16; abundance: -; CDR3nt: TGTGCCAGCAGTTTACCCGGGACAGGCGTTAATTCACCCCTCCACTTT; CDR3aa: CASSLPGTGVNSPLHF
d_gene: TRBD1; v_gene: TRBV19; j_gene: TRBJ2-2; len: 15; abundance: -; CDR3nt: TGTGCCAGTACCTCGGGACAGGGTTTCACCGGGGAGCTGTTTTTT; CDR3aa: CASTSGQGFTGELFF
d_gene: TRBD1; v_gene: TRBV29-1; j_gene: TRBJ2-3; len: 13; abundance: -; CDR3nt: TGCAGCACGGGGACAGACAGCACAGATACGCAGTATTTT; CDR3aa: CSTGTDSTDTQYF
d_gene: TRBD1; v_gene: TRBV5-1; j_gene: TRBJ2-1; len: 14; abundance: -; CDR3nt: TGCGCCAGCAGCTTGGGGACAGGGGGTCATGAGCAGTTCTTC; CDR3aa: CASSLGTGGHEQFF
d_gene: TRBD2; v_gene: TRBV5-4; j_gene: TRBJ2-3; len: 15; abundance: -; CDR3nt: TGTGCCAGCAGCTTAAGTCTAGCGGGGGCAGATACGCAGTATTTT; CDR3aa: CASSLSLAGADTQYF
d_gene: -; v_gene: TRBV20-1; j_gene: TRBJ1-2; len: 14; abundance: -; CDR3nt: TGCAGTGCTAGTTCGTGGGAAAGGGGCTATGGCTACACCTTC; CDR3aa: CSASSWERGYGYTF
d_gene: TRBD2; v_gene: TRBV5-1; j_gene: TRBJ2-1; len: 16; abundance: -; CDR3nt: TGCGCCAGCAGCTTCTCAGCGGGAGACTCCTACAATGAGCAGTTCTTC; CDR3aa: CASSFSAGDSYNEQFF
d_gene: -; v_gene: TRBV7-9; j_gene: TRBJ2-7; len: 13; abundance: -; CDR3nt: TGTGCCAGCAGAAGGGATCGCGGCGGGGAGCAGTACTTC; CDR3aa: CASRRDRGGEQYF
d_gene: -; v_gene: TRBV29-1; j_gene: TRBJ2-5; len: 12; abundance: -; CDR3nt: TGCAGCGTTGTGGTGGCAGGGGAGACCCAGTACTTC; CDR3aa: CSVVVAGETQYF
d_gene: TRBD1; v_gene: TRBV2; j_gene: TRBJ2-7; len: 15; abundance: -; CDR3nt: TGTGCCAGCAGTGACAGAAGGGGGCAGTTAGGGGAGCAGTACTTC; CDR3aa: CASSDRRGQLGEQYF
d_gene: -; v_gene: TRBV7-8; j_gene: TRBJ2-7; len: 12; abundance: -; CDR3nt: TGTGCCAGCAGCCGTGACATACTCGAGCAGTACTTC; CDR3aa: CASSRDILEQYF
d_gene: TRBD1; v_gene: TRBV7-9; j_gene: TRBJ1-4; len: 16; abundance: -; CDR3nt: TGTGCCAGCAGCTTAGGACAGGGGGCCACTAATGAAAAACTGTTTTTT; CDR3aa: CASSLGQGATNEKLFF
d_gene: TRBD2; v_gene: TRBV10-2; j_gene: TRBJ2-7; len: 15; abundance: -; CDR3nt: TGCGCCAGCAAAACTCCGGGACTAGCGGTCTACGAGCAGTACTTC; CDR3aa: CASKTPGLAVYEQYF
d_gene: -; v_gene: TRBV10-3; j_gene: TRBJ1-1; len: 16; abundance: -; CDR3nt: TGTGCCATCAGTGAATGGGCAGGGGCCAGGAACACTGAAGCTTTCTTT; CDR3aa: CAISEWAGARNTEAFF
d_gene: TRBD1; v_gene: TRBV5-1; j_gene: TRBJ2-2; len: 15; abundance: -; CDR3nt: TGCGCCAGCAGCCCGGGACAGGGGAGCACCGGGGAGCTGTTTTTT; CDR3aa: CASSPGQGSTGELFF
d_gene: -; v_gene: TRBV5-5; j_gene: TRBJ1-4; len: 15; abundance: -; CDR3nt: TGTGCCAGCAGCTTGGACCAGGCCGTTTTAGAAAAACTGTTTTTT; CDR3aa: CASSLDQAVLEKLFF
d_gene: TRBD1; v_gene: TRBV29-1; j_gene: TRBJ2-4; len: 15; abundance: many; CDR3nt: TGCAGCGGAACCGGGACAGGGGGCGCAGGAAACATTCAGTACTTC; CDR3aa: CSGTGTGGAGNIQYF
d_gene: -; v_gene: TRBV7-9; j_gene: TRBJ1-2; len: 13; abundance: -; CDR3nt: TGTGCCAGCAGTACAGGCACTCACTATGGCTACACCTTC; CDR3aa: CASSTGTHYGYTF
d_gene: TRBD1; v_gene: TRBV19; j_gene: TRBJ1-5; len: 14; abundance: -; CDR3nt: TGTGCCAGTAGGACAGGGACCGGCAATCAGCCCCAGCATTTT; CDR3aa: CASRTGTGNQPQHF
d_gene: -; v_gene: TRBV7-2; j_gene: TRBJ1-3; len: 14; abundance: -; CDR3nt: TGTGCCAGCAGCCCAGACAGAAATGGAAACACCATATATTTT; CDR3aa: CASSPDRNGNTIYF
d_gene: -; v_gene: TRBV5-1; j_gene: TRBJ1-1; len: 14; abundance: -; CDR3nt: TGCGCCAGCAGCCCCGTCCCGGGACAAGGGCGCGCTTTCTTT; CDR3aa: CASSPVPGQGRAFF